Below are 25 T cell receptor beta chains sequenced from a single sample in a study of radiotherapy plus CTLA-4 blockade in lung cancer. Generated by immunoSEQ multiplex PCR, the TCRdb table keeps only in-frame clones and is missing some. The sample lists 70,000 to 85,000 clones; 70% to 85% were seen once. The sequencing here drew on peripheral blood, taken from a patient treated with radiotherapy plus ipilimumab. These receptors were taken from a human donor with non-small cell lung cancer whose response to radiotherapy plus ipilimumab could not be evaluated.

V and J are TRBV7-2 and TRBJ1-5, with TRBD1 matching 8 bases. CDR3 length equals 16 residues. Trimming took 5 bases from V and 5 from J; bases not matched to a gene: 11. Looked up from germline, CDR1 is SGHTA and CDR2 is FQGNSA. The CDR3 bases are TGTGCCAGCAGCGGGGGGGCAGGGGGCGTCCATCAGCCCCAGCATTTT. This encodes CASSGGAGGVHQPQHF.

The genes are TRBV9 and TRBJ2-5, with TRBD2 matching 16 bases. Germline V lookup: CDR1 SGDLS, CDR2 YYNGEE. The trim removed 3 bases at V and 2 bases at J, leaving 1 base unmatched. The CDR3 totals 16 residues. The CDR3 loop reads CASSAGLAGGQETQYF. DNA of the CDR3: TGTGCCAGCAGCGCGGGACTAGCGGGGGGGCAAGAGACCCAGTACTTC.

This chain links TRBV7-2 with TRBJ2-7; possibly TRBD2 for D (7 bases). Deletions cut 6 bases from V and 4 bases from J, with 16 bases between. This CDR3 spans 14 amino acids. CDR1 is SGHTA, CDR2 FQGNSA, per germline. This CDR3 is CASSLGGPHYEQYF. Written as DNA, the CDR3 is TGTGCCAGCAGTCTGGGGGGGCCTCATTACGAGCAGTACTTC.

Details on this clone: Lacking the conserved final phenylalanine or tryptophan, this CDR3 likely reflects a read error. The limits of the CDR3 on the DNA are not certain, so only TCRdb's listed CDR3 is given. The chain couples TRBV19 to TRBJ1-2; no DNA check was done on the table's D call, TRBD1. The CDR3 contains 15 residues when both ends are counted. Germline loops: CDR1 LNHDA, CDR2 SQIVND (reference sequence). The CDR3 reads CASSPQKTNRKTYGY.

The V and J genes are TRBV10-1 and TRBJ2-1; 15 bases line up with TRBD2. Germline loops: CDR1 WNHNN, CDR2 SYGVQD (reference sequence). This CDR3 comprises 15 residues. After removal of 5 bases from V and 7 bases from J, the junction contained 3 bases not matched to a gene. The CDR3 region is CASSTGTSGRNEQFF. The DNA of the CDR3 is TGCGCCAGCAGTACCGGGACTAGCGGGAGGAATGAGCAGTTCTTC.

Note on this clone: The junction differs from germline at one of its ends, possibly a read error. CDR3 in DNA: TGTGCCAGCAGTTACGAACTTACATCCTACAGTGAGCAGTTCTTC. It is translated as CASSYELTSYSEQFF. The V gene is TRBV6-5, the J gene TRBJ2-1; no definite D call. The germline CDR1 and CDR2 sequences are MNHEY and SVGAGI. CDR3 length: 15 amino acids.

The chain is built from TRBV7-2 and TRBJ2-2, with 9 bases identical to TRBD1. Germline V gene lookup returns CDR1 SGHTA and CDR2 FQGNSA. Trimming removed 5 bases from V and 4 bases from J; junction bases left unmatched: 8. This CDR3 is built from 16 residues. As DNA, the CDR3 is TGTGCCAGCAGCCCCCCGACAGGGGGTATCACCGGGGAGCTGTTTTTT. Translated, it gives CASSPPTGGITGELFF.

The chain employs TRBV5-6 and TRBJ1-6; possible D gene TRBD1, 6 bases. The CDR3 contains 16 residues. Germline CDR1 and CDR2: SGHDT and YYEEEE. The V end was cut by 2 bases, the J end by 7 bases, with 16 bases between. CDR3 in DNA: TGTGCCAGCAGCTTACGAAGCGGGACACGGAATTCACCCCTCCACTTT. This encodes CASSLRSGTRNSPLHF.

CDR3 sequence: CASRRENEAFF. The CDR3, as DNA: TGCGCCAGCCGGAGGGAGAATGAAGCTTTCTTT. The chain is built from TRBV5-1 and TRBJ1-1; D gene uncertain. Germline CDR1 is SGHRS and CDR2 is YFSETQ. V gave up 7 bases and J gave up 7 bases, with 11 bases separating them. This CDR3 has 11 amino acids.

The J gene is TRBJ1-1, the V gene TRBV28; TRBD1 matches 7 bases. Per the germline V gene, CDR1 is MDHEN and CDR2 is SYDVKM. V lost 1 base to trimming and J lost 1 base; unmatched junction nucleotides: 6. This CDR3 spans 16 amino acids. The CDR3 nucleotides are TGTGCCAGCAGTTTATTCCTCAACAGGGGGAACACTGAAGCTTTCTTT. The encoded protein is CASSLFLNRGNTEAFF.

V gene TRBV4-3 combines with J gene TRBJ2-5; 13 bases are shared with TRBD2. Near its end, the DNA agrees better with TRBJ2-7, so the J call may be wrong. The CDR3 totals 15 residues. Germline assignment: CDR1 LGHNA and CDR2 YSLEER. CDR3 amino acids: CASSQTSGGAYEQYF. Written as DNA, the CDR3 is TGCGCCAGCAGCCAAACTAGCGGGGGGGCCTACGAGCAGTACTTC.

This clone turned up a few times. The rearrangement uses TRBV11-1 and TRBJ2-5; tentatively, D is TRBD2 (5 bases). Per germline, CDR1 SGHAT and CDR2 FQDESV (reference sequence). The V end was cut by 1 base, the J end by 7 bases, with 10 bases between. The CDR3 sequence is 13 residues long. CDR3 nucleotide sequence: TGTGCCAGCAGCTTAGACCGCGCGGGGACCCAGTACTTC. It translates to CASSLDRAGTQYF.

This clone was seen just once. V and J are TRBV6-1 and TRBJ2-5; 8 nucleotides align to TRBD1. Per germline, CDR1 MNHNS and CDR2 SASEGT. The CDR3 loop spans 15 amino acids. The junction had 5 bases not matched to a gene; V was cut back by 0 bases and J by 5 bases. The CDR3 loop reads CASSEARGRVETQYF. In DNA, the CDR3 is TGTGCCAGCAGTGAAGCCAGGGGGCGCGTGGAGACCCAGTACTTC.

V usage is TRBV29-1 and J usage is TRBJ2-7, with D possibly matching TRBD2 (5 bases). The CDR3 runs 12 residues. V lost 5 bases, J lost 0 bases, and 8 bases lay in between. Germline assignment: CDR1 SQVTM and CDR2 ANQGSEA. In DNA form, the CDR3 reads TGCAGCGTTCGGGCGGGCTCCTACGAGCAGTACTTC. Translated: CSVRAGSYEQYF.

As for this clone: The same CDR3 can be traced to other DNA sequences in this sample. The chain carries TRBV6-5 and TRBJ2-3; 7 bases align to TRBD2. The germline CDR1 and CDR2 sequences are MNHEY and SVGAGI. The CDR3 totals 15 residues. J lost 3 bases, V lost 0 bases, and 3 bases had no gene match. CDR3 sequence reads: CASSYSPSGTDTQYF. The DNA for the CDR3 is TGTGCCAGCAGTTACTCCCCTAGCGGTACAGATACGCAGTATTTT.

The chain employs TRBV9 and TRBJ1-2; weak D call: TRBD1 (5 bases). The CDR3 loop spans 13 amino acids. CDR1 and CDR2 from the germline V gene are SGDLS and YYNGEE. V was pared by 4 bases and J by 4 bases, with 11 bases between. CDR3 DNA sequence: TGTGCCAGCAGCCCCGGGGGGGGCTATGGCTACACCTTC. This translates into CASSPGGGYGYTF. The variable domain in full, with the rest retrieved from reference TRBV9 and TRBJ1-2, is DSGVTQTPKHLITATGQRVTLRCSPRSGDLSVYWYQQSLDQGLQFLIQYYNGEERAKGNILERFSAQQFPDLHSELNLSSLELGDSALYFCASSPGGGYGYTFGSGTRLTVV.

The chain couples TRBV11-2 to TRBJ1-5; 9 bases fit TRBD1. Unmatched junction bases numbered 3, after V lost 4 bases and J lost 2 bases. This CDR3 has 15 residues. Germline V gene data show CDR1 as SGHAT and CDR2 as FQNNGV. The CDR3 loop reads CASSSTGGRNQPQHF. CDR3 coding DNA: TGTGCCAGCAGCTCCACAGGGGGCCGCAATCAGCCCCAGCATTTT.

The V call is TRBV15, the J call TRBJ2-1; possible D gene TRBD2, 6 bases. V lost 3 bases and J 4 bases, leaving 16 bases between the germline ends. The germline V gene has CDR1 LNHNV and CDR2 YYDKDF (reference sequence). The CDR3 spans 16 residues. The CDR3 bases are TGTGCCACCAGCAGCCAGGGCCTCGGGGGATACAATGAGCAGTTCTTC. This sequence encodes CATSSQGLGGYNEQFF.

CDR3 coding DNA: TGCGCCAGCAGTCAAACTCCACTAGGGTATACTCTATACAATGAGCAGTTCTTC. This gives the protein CASSQTPLGYTLYNEQFF. The chain links TRBV23-1 to TRBJ2-1; possibly TRBD2 for D (5 bases). TRBV23-1 is an ORF for which the function is uncertain. There are 18 residues in the CDR3. Trimming removed 2 bases from V and 4 bases from J, with 21 bases in between.

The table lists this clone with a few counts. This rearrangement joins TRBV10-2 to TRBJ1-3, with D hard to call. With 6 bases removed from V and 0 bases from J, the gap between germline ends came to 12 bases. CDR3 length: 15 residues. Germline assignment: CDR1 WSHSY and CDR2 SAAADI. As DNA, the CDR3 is TGCGCCAGCAGAGGAACAGCGGACTCTGGAAACACCATATATTTT. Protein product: CASRGTADSGNTIYF.

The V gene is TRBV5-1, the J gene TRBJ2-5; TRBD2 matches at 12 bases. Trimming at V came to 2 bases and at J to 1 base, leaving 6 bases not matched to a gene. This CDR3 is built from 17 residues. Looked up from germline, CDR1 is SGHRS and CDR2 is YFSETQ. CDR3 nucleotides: TGCGCCAGCAGCTTAGGCCTAGCGGGAGGGACCCAAGAGACCCAGTACTTC. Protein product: CASSLGLAGGTQETQYF.

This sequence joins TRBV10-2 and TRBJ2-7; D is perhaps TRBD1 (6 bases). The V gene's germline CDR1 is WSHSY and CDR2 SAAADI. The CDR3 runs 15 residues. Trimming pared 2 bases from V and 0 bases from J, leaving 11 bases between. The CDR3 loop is CASSELTGSSYEQYF. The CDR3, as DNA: TGCGCCAGCAGTGAGCTTACAGGGAGCTCCTACGAGCAGTACTTC.

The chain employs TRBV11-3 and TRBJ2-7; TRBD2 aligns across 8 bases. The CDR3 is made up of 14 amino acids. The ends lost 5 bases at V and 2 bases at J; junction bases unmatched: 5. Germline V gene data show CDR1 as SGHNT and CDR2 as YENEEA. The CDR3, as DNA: TGTGCCAGCAGCCTACTAGCGGTAACCTACGAGCAGTACTTC. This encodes CASSLLAVTYEQYF.

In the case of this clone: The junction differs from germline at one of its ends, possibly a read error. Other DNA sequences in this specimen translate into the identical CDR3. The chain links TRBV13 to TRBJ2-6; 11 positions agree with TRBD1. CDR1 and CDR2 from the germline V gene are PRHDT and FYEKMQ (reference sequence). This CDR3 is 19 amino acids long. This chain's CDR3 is CASSFIPGQGESGANVLTF. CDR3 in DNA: TGTGCTAGCAGCTTCATCCCGGGACAGGGGGAATCTGGGGCCAACGTCCTGACTTTC.

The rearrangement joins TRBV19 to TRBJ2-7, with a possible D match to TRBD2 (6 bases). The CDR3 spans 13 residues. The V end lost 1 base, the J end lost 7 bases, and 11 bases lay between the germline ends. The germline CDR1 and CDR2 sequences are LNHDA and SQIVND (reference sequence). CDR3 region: CASSIVEGLEQYF. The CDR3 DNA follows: TGTGCCAGTAGTATAGTGGAGGGGCTTGAGCAGTACTTC.